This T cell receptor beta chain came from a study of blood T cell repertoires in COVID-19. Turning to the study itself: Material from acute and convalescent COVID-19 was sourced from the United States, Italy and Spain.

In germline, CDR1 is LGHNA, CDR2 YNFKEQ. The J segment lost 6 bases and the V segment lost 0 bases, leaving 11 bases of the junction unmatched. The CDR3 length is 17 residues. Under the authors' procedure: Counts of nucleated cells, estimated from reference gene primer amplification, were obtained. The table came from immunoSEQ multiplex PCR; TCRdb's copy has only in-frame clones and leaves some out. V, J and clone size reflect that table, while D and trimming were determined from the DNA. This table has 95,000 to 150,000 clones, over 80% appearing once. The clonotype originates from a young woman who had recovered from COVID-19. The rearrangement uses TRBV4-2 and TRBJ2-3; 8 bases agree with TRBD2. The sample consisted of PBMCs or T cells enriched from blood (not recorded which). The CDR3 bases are TGTGCCAGCAGCCAAGAGGGGATTAGCGGGATCACGGATACGCAGTATTTT. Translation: CASSQEGISGITDTQYF.